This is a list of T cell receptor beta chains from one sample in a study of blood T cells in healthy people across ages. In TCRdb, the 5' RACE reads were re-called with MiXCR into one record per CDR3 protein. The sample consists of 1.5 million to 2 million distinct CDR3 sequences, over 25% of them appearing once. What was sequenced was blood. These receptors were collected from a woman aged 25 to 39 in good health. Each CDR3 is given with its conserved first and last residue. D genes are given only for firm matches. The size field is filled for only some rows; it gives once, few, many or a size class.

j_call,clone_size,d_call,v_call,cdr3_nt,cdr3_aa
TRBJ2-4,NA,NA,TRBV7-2,TGTGCCAGCAGCTTAGTTGACCGGCCCAAAAACATTCAGTACTTC,CASSLVDRPKNIQYF
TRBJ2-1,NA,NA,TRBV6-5,TGTGCCAGCAGTTACAAATGGACCCACGGTGGCCGGACCCAGTTCTTC,CASSYKWTHGGRTQFF
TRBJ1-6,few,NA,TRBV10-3,TGTGCCATCAGTCCGGGAATATCTTCACCCCTCCACTTT,CAISPGISSPLHF
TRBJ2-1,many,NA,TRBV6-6,TGTGCCAGCAGTTACGGCGGGATTTGGTTCTTC,CASSYGGIWFF
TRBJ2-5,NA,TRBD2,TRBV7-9,TGTGCCAGCAACGTGGGGCTAGCGGAAGAGACCCAGTACTTC,CASNVGLAEETQYF
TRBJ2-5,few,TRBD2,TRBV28,TGTGCCAGCAGTTTACCGACTAGCGGGGGTCAGACCCAGTACTTC,CASSLPTSGGQTQYF
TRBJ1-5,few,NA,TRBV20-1,TGCAGTGCTATCAGTCCACAGACCGATAGCAATCAGCCCCAGCATTTT,CSAISPQTDSNQPQHF
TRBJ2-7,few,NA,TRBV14,TGTGCCAGCAGCCAAGATAAAATTTCGGGAAGCGAGCAGTACTTC,CASSQDKISGSEQYF
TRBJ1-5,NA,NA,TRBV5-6,TGTGCCAGCAGCGCAATTACTGGCGATGAGCCCCAGCATTTT,CASSAITGDEPQHF
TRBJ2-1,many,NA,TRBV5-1,TGCGCCAGCAGCTTGTGGGGACAAGGGCTGGCTTTGGACAATGAGCAGTTCTTC,CASSLWGQGLALDNEQFF
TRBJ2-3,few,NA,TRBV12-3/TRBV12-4,TGTGCCACTACCACCGGGGCAGATACGCAGTATTTT,CATTTGADTQYF